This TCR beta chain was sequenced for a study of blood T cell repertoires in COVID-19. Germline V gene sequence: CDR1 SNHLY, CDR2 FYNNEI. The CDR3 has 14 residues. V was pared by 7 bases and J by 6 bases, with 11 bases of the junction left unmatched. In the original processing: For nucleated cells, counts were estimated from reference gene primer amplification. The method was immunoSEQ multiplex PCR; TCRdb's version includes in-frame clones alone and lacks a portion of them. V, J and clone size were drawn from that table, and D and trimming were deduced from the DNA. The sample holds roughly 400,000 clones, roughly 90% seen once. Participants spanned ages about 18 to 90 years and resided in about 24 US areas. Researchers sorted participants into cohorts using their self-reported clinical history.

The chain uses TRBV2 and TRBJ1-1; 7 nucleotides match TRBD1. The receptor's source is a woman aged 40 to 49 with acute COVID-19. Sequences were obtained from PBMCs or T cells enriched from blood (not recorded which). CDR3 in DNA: TGTGCCAGCACCAAGGGGGCGCTGGAATCTGAAGCTTTCTTT. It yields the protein CASTKGALESEAFF.